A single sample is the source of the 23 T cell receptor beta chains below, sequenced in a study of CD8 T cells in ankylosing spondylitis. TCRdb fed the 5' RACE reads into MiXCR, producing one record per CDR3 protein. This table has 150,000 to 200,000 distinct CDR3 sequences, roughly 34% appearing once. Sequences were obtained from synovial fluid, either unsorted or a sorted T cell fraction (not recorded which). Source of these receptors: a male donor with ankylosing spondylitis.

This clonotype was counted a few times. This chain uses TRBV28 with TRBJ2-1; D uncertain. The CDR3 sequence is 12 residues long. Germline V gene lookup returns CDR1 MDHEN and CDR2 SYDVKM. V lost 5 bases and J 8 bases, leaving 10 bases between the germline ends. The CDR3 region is CASSSEVHEQFF. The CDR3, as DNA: TGTGCCAGCAGTAGCGAAGTCCATGAGCAGTTCTTC.

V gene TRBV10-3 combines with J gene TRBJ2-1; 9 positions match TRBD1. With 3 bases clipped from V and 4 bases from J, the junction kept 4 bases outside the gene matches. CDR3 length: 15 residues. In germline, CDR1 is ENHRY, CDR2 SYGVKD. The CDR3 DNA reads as TGTGCCATCAGTGACGGACAGGGGCGATACAATGAGCAGTTCTTC. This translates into CAISDGQGRYNEQFF.

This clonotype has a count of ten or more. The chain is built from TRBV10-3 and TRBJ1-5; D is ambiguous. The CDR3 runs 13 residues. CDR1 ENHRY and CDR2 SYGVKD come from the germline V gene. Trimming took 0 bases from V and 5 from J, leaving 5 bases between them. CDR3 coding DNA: TGTGCCATCAGTGAGTCGCAATATCAGCCCCAGCATTTT. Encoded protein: CAISESQYQPQHF.

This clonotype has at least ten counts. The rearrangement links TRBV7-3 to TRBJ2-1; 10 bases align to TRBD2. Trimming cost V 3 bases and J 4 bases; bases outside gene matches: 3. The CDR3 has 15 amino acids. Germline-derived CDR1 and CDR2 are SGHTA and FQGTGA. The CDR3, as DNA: TGTGCCAGCAGCTTGGGGACTAGCGCATACAATGAGCAGTTCTTC. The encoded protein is CASSLGTSAYNEQFF.

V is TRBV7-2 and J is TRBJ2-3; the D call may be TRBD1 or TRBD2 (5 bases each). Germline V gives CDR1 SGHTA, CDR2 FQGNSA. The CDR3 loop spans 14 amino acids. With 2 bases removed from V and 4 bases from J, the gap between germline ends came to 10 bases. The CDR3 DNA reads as TGTGCCAGCAGCTTAACACGGGGACCAGATACGCAGTATTTT. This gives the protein CASSLTRGPDTQYF.

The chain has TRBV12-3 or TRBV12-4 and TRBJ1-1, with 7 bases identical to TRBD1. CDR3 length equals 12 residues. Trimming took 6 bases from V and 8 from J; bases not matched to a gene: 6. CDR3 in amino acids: CASSPRQGEAFF. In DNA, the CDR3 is TGTGCCAGCAGCCCTCGACAGGGCGAAGCTTTCTTT.

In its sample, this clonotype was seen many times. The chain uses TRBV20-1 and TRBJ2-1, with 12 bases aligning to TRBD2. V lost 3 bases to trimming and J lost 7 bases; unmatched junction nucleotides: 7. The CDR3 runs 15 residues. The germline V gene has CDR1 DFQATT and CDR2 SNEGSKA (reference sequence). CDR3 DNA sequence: TGCAGTGCTAGTCCTAGCGGGGGGGCCGGGAATGAGCAGTTCTTC. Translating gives CSASPSGGAGNEQFF.

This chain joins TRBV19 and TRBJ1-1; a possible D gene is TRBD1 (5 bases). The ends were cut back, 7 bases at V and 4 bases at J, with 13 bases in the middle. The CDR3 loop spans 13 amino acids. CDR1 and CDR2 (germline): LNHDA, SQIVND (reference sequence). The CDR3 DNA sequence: TGTGCCAGTAACTTATGGGGGGGCACTGAAGCTTTCTTT. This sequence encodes CASNLWGGTEAFF.

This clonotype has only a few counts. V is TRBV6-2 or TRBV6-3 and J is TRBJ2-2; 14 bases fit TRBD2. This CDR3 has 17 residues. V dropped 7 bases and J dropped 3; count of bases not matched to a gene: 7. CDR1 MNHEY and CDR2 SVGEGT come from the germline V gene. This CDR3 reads CASKRRLAGGHTGELFF. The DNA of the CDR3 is TGTGCCAGCAAGCGACGACTAGCGGGAGGGCACACCGGGGAGCTGTTTTTT.

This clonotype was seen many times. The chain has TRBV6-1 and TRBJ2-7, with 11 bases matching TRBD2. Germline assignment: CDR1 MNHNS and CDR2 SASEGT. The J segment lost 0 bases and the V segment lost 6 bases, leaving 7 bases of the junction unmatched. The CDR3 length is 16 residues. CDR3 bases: TGTGCCAGCAGCCTTAGCGGGGGGGCTTACTCCTACGAGCAGTACTTC. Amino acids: CASSLSGGAYSYEQYF.

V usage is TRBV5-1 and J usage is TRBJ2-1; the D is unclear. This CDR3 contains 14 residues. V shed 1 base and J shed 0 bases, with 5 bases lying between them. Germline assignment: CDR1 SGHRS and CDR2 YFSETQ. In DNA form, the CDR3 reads TGCGCCAGCAGCTTGATAAGCTCCTACAATGAGCAGTTCTTC. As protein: CASSLISSYNEQFF.

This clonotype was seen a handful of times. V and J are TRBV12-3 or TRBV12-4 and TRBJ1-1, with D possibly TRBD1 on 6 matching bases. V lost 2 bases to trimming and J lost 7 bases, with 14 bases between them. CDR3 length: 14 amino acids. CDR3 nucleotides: TGTGCCAGCAGTTTAAAGGTGGGGGCCGGTGAAGCTTTCTTT. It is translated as CASSLKVGAGEAFF.

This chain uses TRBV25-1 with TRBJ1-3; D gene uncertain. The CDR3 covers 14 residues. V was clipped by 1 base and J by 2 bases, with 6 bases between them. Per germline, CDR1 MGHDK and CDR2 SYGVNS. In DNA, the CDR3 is TGTGCCAGCAGTGAATCTGTAGCTGGAAACACCATATATTTT. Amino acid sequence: CASSESVAGNTIYF.

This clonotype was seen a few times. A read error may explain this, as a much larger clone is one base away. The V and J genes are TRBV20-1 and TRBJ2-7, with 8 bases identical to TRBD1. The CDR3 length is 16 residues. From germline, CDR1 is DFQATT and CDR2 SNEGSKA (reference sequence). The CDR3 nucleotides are TGCTGTGCTAGAGGGAGGTCGAGACAGGGGAGTTACGAGCAGTACTTC. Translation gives CCARGRSRQGSYEQYF.

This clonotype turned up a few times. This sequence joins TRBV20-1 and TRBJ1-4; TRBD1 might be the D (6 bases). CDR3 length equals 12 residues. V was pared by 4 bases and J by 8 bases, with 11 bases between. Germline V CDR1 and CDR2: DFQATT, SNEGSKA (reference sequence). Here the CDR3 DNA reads TGCAGTGCTAAACAGGGAGGAGAAAAACTGTTTTTT. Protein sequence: CSAKQGGEKLFF.

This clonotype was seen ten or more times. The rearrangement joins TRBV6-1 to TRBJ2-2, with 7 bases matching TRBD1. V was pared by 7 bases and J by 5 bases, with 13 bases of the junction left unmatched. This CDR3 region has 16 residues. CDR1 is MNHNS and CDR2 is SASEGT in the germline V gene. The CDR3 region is CASIRSGTALTGELFF. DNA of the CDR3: TGTGCCAGCATCCGATCCGGGACAGCCTTAACCGGGGAGCTGTTTTTT.

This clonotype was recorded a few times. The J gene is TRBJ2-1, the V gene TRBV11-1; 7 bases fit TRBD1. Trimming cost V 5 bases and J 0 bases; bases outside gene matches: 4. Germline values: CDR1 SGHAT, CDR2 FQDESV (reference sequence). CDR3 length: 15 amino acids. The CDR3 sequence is CASSRDRNSYNEQFF. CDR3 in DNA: TGTGCCAGCAGCCGGGACAGAAACTCCTACAATGAGCAGTTCTTC.

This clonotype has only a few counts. The CDR3 nucleotides are TGTGCCAGCAGTTCCGGACTAGCGGGAGGCAATGAGCAGTTCTTC. Translated: CASSSGLAGGNEQFF. This chain connects TRBV27 to TRBJ2-1, with TRBD2 identical over 14 bases. J gave up 6 bases and V 4 bases, and 2 bases lay outside the gene matches. The CDR3 contains 15 residues. Germline V lookup: CDR1 MNHEY, CDR2 SMNVEV (reference sequence).

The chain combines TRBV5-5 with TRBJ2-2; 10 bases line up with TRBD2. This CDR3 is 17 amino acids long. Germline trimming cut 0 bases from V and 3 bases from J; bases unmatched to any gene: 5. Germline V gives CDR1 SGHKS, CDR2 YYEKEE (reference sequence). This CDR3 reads CASSLVASGRYTGELFF. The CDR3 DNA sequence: TGTGCCAGCAGCTTGGTGGCTAGCGGGAGATACACCGGGGAGCTGTTTTTT.

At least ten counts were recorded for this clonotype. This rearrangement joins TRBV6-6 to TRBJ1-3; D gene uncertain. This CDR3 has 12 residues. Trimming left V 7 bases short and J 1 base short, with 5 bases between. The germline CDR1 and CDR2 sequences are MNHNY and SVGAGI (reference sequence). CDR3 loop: CASKESGNTIYF. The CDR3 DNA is TGTGCCAGCAAAGAGTCTGGAAACACCATATATTTT.

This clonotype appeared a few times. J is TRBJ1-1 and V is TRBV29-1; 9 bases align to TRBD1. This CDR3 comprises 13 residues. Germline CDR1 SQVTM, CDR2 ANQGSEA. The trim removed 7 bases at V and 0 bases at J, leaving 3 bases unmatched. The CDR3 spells CSGGQGLNTEAFF. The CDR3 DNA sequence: TGCAGCGGGGGACAGGGTTTGAACACTGAAGCTTTCTTT.

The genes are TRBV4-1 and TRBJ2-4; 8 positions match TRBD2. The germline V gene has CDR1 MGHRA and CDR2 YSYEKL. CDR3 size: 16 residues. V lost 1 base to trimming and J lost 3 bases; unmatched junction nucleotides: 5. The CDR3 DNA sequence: TGCGCCAGCAGCCAAGGTTCCGCGGGGGGCAAAAACATTCAGTACTTC. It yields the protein CASSQGSAGGKNIQYF.

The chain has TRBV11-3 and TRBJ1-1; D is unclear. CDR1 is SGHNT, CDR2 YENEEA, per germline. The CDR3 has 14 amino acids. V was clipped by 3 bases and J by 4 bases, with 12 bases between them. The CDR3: CASSFLSVGTEAFF. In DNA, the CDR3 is TGTGCCAGCAGCTTTTTATCGGTGGGCACTGAAGCTTTCTTT.